The 6 T cell receptor beta chains reported below all come from one sample, sequenced in a study of monozygotic twins with inflammatory bowel disease (dated by TCRdb to the late 2010s). Libraries were made using 5' RACE. TCRdb shows the sequencer as Illumina HiSeq 2500. Each entry corresponds to one CDR3 protein sequence from reads that TCRdb reprocessed, and DNA is not given. This sample's clone table shows 150,000 to 200,000 distinct CDR3 sequences. More than 2.5% of the sample is taken by the ten largest. The sample consisted of blood. The receptors here all came from a human donor with ulcerative colitis or Crohn's disease, or a healthy co-twin of an affected twin (not recorded which).

The genes are TRBV2 and TRBJ2-4; TCRdb gives TRBD1 as the D gene, but with no DNA this cannot be confirmed. The germline V gene has CDR1 SNHLY and CDR2 FYNNEI. This CDR3 region has 13 residues. The CDR3 spells CASTGEAKNIQYF.

V and J are TRBV6-1 and TRBJ2-7; TCRdb's D call, TRBD1, is unchecked because there is no DNA. The CDR3 extends over 13 amino acids. The germline V gene encodes CDR1 MNHNS and CDR2 SASEGT. CDR3 region: CASIWDRGHEQYF.

The rearrangement links TRBV7-9 to TRBJ2-1; checking the TCRdb D call of TRBD1 is not possible without DNA. The length of the CDR3 is 17 residues. Germline V gene data show CDR1 as SEHNR and CDR2 as FQNEAQ (reference sequence). CDR3: CASSLPGDRGRYNEQFF.

This chain uses TRBV5-1 with TRBJ2-7; lacking DNA, the TRBD2 call made by TCRdb goes unchecked. Germline-derived CDR1 and CDR2 are SGHRS and YFSETQ. The CDR3 runs to 14 residues. CDR3 sequence: CASSLVEAGGEQYF.

The chain carries TRBV9 and TRBJ2-1; with no DNA, the TCRdb D assignment of TRBD2 cannot be verified. Germline V gene sequence: CDR1 SGDLS, CDR2 YYNGEE. There are 14 residues in the CDR3. The CDR3 is CASSVEGAYNEQFF. Filled out from reference TRBV9 and TRBJ2-1, the complete variable domain reads DSGVTQTPKHLITATGQRVTLRCSPRSGDLSVYWYQQSLDQGLQFLIQYYNGEERAKGNILERFSAQQFPDLHSELNLSSLELGDSALYFCASSVEGAYNEQFFGPGTRLTVL.

V usage is TRBV7-8 and J usage is TRBJ1-2; TCRdb calls TRBD1, which cannot be checked without DNA. This CDR3 has 15 amino acids. The germline V gene encodes CDR1 SGHVS and CDR2 FQNEAQ. The CDR3: CASSLSRQFRGGYTF.